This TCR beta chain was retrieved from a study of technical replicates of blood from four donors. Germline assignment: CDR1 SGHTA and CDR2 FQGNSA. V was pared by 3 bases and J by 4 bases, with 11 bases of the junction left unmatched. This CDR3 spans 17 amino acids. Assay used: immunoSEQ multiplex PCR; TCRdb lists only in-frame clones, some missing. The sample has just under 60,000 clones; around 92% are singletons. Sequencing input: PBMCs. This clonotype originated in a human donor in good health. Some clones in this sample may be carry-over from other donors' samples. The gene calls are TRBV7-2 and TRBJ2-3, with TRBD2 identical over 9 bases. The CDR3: CASSFLSAGGRSDTQYF. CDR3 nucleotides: TGTGCCAGCAGCTTCTTATCTGCGGGGGGGCGCTCAGATACGCAGTATTTT.